These 28 T cell receptor beta chains came from one sample sequenced in a study of radiotherapy plus CTLA-4 blockade in lung cancer. Libraries were prepared by immunoSEQ multiplex PCR; TCRdb keeps only in-frame clonotypes and omits some of them. The sample lists about 24,000 clones; around 71% were seen once. The sequences come from peripheral blood, collected from a patient treated with radiotherapy plus ipilimumab. These receptors originate from a human donor with non-small cell lung cancer whose response to radiotherapy plus ipilimumab could not be evaluated.

J is TRBJ2-7 and V is TRBV6-6; D perhaps matches TRBD2 (5 bases). CDR1 is MNHNY, CDR2 SVGAGI, per germline (reference sequence). The CDR3 is made up of 15 amino acids. Trimming pared 7 bases from V and 1 base from J, leaving 17 bases between. This CDR3 reads CASIPSRGTSYEQYF. The DNA of the CDR3 is TGTGCCAGCATCCCTTCCCGGGGAACGTCCTACGAGCAGTACTTC.

This clone was counted only a few times. This rearrangement joins TRBV5-1 to TRBJ2-1; the D gene is possibly TRBD2 (5 bases). This CDR3 is 13 amino acids long. Trimming shortened V by 2 bases and J by 5 bases, and 8 bases separated the two germline ends. The germline V gene has CDR1 SGHRS and CDR2 YFSETQ. The CDR3 nucleotides read TGCGCCAGCAGCTTACTAGGGAACAATGAGCAGTTCTTC. Protein product: CASSLLGNNEQFF.

The CDR3 DNA reads TGTGCCAGCTCACCACCACAGGGTAGCGAGCAGTACTTC. Its translation: CASSPPQGSEQYF. V and J are TRBV18 and TRBJ2-5; maybe TRBD1 (6 bases). Gene TRBJ2-7 matches the end of the DNA better, so the J call may be wrong. The germline gives CDR1 KGHSH, CDR2 LQKENI. CDR3 size: 13 residues.

V gene TRBV27 combines with J gene TRBJ2-7; TRBD1 matches 7 bases. The germline V gene has CDR1 MNHEY and CDR2 SMNVEV (reference sequence). This CDR3 is built from 16 residues. With V trimmed by 5 bases and J by 3 bases, 13 bases remained unmatched. The CDR3 loop is CASSRYRDSGFYEQYF. The CDR3 region has the DNA TGTGCCAGCAGTAGGTACCGGGACAGTGGTTTCTACGAGCAGTACTTC.

This sequence joins TRBV29-1 and TRBJ1-2, with D possibly being TRBD1 (5 bases). Germline loops: CDR1 SQVTM, CDR2 ANQGSEA. This CDR3 is 13 amino acids long. With 2 bases removed from V and 5 bases from J, the gap between germline ends came to 12 bases. CDR3 protein: CSVEIRAAYGYTF. DNA of the CDR3: TGCAGCGTTGAAATCAGGGCAGCGTATGGCTACACCTTC.

This rearrangement joins TRBV7-6 to TRBJ2-1; the D gene is possibly TRBD2 (5 bases). Germline V CDR1 and CDR2: SGHVS, FNYEAQ. The CDR3 extends over 12 amino acids. The V end was cut by 4 bases, the J end by 8 bases, with 9 bases between. CDR3 in amino acids: CASSSEEDEQFF. In DNA form, the CDR3 reads TGTGCCAGCAGCTCAGAGGAGGATGAGCAGTTCTTC.

This rearrangement joins TRBV28 to TRBJ1-2; 9 bases line up with TRBD1. CDR3 length: 15 residues. The germline V gene has CDR1 MDHEN and CDR2 SYDVKM. V lost 2 bases and J lost 4; bases outside the gene matches: 5. This CDR3 reads CASSLGQGSAYGYTF. Written as DNA, the CDR3 is TGTGCCAGCAGTTTAGGACAGGGGAGCGCCTATGGCTACACCTTC.

CDR3 sequence: CASTLSTGGLTSSYEQYF. CDR3 sequence (DNA): TGTGCCAGCACCCTTAGCACAGGGGGACTGACGAGCTCCTACGAGCAGTACTTC. J is TRBJ2-7 and V is TRBV2; 8 bases are shared with TRBD1. The CDR3 is 18 amino acids. The germline CDR1 and CDR2 sequences are SNHLY and FYNNEI. V trimming: 7 bases; J trimming: 0 bases; junction bases outside the gene matches: 17. Together with reference TRBV2 and TRBJ2-7, the CDR3 gives the full variable domain: EPEVTQTPSHQVTQMGQEVILRCVPISNHLYFYWYRQILGQKVEFLVSFYNNEISEKSEIFDDQFSVERPDGSNFTLKIRSTKLEDSAMYFCASTLSTGGLTSSYEQYFGPGTRLTVT.

The chain carries TRBV5-8 and TRBJ1-5; D is perhaps TRBD1 (6 bases). The CDR3 contains 16 residues. From germline, CDR1 is SGHTS and CDR2 YDEGEE. Trimming took 5 bases from V and 10 from J, leaving 25 bases between them. The CDR3 reads CASRQGTSAMVGPQHF. CDR3 nucleotides: TGTGCCAGCAGGCAGGGGACATCCGCCATGGTGGGTCCCCAGCATTTT.

This chain connects TRBV9 to TRBJ1-4, with TRBD1 matching over 9 bases. In germline, CDR1 is SGDLS, CDR2 YYNGEE. Trimming cost V 0 bases and J 0 bases; bases outside gene matches: 21. This CDR3 spans 23 amino acids. The CDR3 is CASSVGKRSGTGRAESTNEKLFF. CDR3 nucleotides: TGTGCCAGCAGCGTAGGGAAGAGATCCGGGACAGGGCGAGCCGAGTCAACTAATGAAAAACTGTTTTTT.

V is TRBV11-2 and J is TRBJ1-1; D is unresolved. V was trimmed by 5 bases and J by 7 bases, leaving 11 bases between them. The CDR3 loop spans 12 amino acids. CDR1 SGHAT and CDR2 FQNNGV come from the germline V gene. Written as DNA, the CDR3 is TGTGCCAGCAGCCGAGAGGTTTTTGAAGCTTTCTTT. As protein: CASSREVFEAFF.

The chain recombines TRBV2 with TRBJ1-5; D is possibly TRBD1 (5 bases). V was trimmed by 0 bases and J by 6 bases, leaving 15 bases between them. Germline V gene lookup returns CDR1 SNHLY and CDR2 FYNNEI. This CDR3 comprises 16 residues. CDR3 nucleotides: TGTGCCAGCAGTGAAGCGCTCGGGGGTTTTAGTCAGCCCCAGCATTTT. This sequence encodes CASSEALGGFSQPQHF.

The gene calls are TRBV6-5 and TRBJ2-3, with 7 bases aligning to TRBD2. After removal of 11 bases from V and 6 bases from J, the junction contained 5 bases not matched to a gene. Germline V gene data show CDR1 as MNHEY and CDR2 as SVGAGI. The CDR3 is 11 residues long. The CDR3 sequence: CAAGAGDTQYF. The CDR3 DNA reads TGTGCCGCGGGAGCGGGGGATACGCAGTATTTT.

The chain carries TRBV4-3 and TRBJ2-3, with TRBD2 matching 9 bases. Germline CDR1 LGHNA, CDR2 YSLEER. Trimming took 2 bases from V and 1 from J; bases not matched to a gene: 10. CDR3 length: 18 residues. The CDR3 protein is CASSQLGGRALGTDTQYF. The DNA for the CDR3 is TGCGCCAGCAGCCAATTAGGCGGGAGGGCCCTCGGCACAGATACGCAGTATTTT.

This clone was recorded once. J is TRBJ1-6 and V is TRBV10-2; maybe TRBD1 (6 bases). Looked up from germline, CDR1 is WSHSY and CDR2 is SAAADI. This CDR3 contains 14 residues. The V gene lost 8 bases and the J gene lost 9 bases, with 17 bases spanning the gap. CDR3 nucleotides: TGCGCCAGCGGCGCGTTGGCAGGGGCTTCACCCCTCCACTTT. The encoded protein is CASGALAGASPLHF.

This rearrangement joins TRBV4-3 to TRBJ2-3; tentative D call: TRBD2 (5 bases). Trimming left V 0 bases short and J 6 bases short, with 22 bases between. This CDR3 region has 18 residues. The germline CDR1 and CDR2 sequences are LGHNA and YSLEER. CDR3 bases: TGCGCCAGCAGCCAAGATCGTCCTAGCAGGTTTCCACACGATACGCAGTATTTT. Protein sequence: CASSQDRPSRFPHDTQYF.

This chain joins TRBV28 and TRBJ2-7, with 7 nucleotides matching TRBD2. Germline trimming cut 5 bases from V and 4 bases from J; bases unmatched to any gene: 11. Germline loops: CDR1 MDHEN, CDR2 SYDVKM. CDR3 length: 15 amino acids. CDR3 sequence: CASSPEIAGTYEQYF. In nucleotides, the CDR3 is TGTGCCAGCAGTCCCGAGATAGCGGGTACTTACGAGCAGTACTTC.

V and J are TRBV5-4 and TRBJ2-7; TRBD2 matches 12 bases. The CDR3 contains 16 residues. The germline V gene has CDR1 SGHNT and CDR2 YYREEE (reference sequence). V shed 0 bases, J shed 3 bases, and the junction held 4 bases outside the gene matches. Written as DNA, the CDR3 is TGTGCCAGCAGCTTGGGGGGACTAGCGGGTAGCTACGAGCAGTACTTC. It is translated as CASSLGGLAGSYEQYF. Complete variable domain (other parts from reference TRBV5-4 and TRBJ2-7): ETGVTQSPTHLIKTRGQQVTLRCSSQSGHNTVSWYQQALGQGPQFIFQYYREEENGRGNFPPRFSGLQFPNYSSELNVNALELDDSALYLCASSLGGLAGSYEQYFGPGTRLTVT.

V usage is TRBV5-1 and J usage is TRBJ2-5, with 9 bases fitting TRBD1. The CDR3 loop spans 17 amino acids. The germline V gene encodes CDR1 SGHRS and CDR2 YFSETQ. J was trimmed by 5 bases and V by 3 bases; bases with no gene match: 14. The CDR3 region is CASSYLTGGTGRETQYF. The CDR3 nucleotides are TGCGCCAGCAGCTATTTGACAGGGGGGACTGGTCGGGAGACCCAGTACTTC.

This clone has a single count. V gene TRBV6-1 combines with J gene TRBJ2-7, with 8 bases that match TRBD1. J lost 2 bases, V lost 7 bases, and 4 bases had no gene match. This CDR3 is built from 13 residues. Germline V gene data show CDR1 as MNHNS and CDR2 as SASEGT. The CDR3 is CASIRQGPYEQYF. The CDR3 nucleotides are TGTGCCAGCATTAGACAGGGGCCCTACGAGCAGTACTTC.

This chain uses TRBV7-2 with TRBJ2-7, with 9 bases that match TRBD2. J was trimmed by 3 bases and V by 5 bases; bases with no gene match: 5. The CDR3 is 14 amino acids. Germline lookup yields CDR1 SGHTA and CDR2 FQGNSA. The CDR3 spells CASSKGLANYEQYF. For the CDR3, the DNA is TGTGCCAGCAGCAAGGGACTAGCAAACTACGAGCAGTACTTC.

In the case of this clone: One junction end disagrees with the germline gene, perhaps due to a read error. The chain uses TRBV18 and TRBJ1-2; 8 bases align to TRBD1. The CDR3 runs to 15 residues. Germline V gene lookup returns CDR1 KGHSH and CDR2 LQKENI. The chain's CDR3 is CASSPPSRGLYGCTF. DNA of the CDR3: TGTGCCAGCTCACCACCGTCCAGGGGGCTCTATGGCTGCACCTTC.

This chain joins TRBV28 and TRBJ1-2, with TRBD1 matching over 9 bases. Trimming cost V 4 bases and J 1 base; bases outside gene matches: 4. The CDR3 is 15 amino acids. Germline assignment: CDR1 MDHEN and CDR2 SYDVKM. The CDR3 DNA follows: TGTGCCAGCAGTTCCAGACAGGGGGGTAACTATGGCTACACCTTC. It translates to CASSSRQGGNYGYTF.

This chain joins TRBV5-6 and TRBJ1-2; D not resolved. Germline assignment: CDR1 SGHDT and CDR2 YYEEEE. The CDR3 has 11 amino acids. V dropped 4 bases and J dropped 5 bases, with 6 bases sitting between them. The DNA for the CDR3 is TGTGCCAGCAGCGCCGGGTATGGCTACACCTTC. Amino acid sequence: CASSAGYGYTF.

This clone was picked up a small number of times. The J gene is TRBJ2-1, the V gene TRBV6-1, with TRBD1 matching over 7 bases. The CDR3 has 14 residues. V lost 6 bases to trimming and J lost 1 base; unmatched junction nucleotides: 3. The germline V gene encodes CDR1 MNHNS and CDR2 SASEGT. The CDR3 loop reads CASSHRGSYNEQFF. The CDR3 nucleotides are TGTGCCAGCAGCCACAGGGGTTCCTACAATGAGCAGTTCTTC.

This chain links TRBV10-3 with TRBJ2-1; 12 bases fit TRBD2. V shed 3 bases and J 1 base; nucleotides not matched to a gene: 1. The CDR3 runs to 16 residues. Germline-derived CDR1 and CDR2 are ENHRY and SYGVKD. The CDR3 DNA reads TGTGCCATCAGTGAACTAGCGGGAGGATCCTACAATGAGCAGTTCTTC. It translates to CAISELAGGSYNEQFF.

The chain uses TRBV5-1 and TRBJ2-1; 10 nucleotides align to TRBD2. V shed 4 bases, J shed 1 base, and the junction held 8 bases outside the gene matches. Germline V gene data show CDR1 as SGHRS and CDR2 as YFSETQ. The CDR3 loop spans 17 amino acids. The CDR3 loop reads CASSLSPLAGSYNEQFF. In DNA form, the CDR3 reads TGCGCCAGCAGCCTCTCCCCACTAGCGGGATCCTACAATGAGCAGTTCTTC.

This chain uses TRBV6-1 with TRBJ2-3; D unresolved. Per germline, CDR1 MNHNS and CDR2 SASEGT. The V end was cut by 6 bases, the J end by 0 bases, with 4 bases between. This CDR3 is built from 12 residues. The CDR3: CASRESTDTQYF. In nucleotides, the CDR3 is TGTGCCAGCAGGGAGAGCACAGATACGCAGTATTTT.